The 17 T cell receptor beta chains given below trace back to one sample, sequenced in a study of CD8 T cells in ankylosing spondylitis (dated by TCRdb to 2015 to 2018). The library was built by means of 5' RACE. The reads were generated on an Illumina HiSeq 2500. TCRdb ran its own pipeline on the public reads, namely fastp trimming at Q25 and MiXCR clone calling, and kept in-frame beta chains. Every entry covers one CDR3 protein and lists the most common genes and DNA from its rows. The sample table holds hundreds of thousands of distinct CDR3 sequences, of which 8% to 9.5% were seen once. About 6.5% of the sample rests with the top ten. Sequencing was carried out using blood, either unsorted or a sorted T cell fraction (not recorded which). The receptors derive from a male donor with ankylosing spondylitis or in good health (not recorded which).

In its sample, this clonotype was seen many times. For the CDR3, the DNA is TGCAGTGCTAGAGATAAAAACCTCATAGAGCAGTTCTTC. Protein: CSARDKNLIEQFF. The chain is built from TRBV20-1 and TRBJ2-1; D not resolved. Germline V lookup: CDR1 DFQATT, CDR2 SNEGSKA (reference sequence). The CDR3 runs to 13 residues. V was clipped by 0 bases and J by 10 bases, with 13 bases between them.

This clonotype was picked up many times. The chain carries TRBV7-9 and TRBJ1-5; the D is unclear. This CDR3 comprises 15 residues. From germline, CDR1 is SEHNR and CDR2 FQNEAQ (reference sequence). The V and J ends lost 6 bases and 1 base respectively, with 13 bases between them. For the CDR3, the DNA is TGTGCCAGCAGTTCAACAGAATCCAGCAATCAGCCCCAGCATTTT. Its translation is CASSSTESSNQPQHF.

There are many counts of this clonotype. The chain has TRBV11-3 and TRBJ2-1, with D unresolved. Germline-derived CDR1 and CDR2 are SGHNT and YENEEA. The CDR3 is 16 amino acids. V was trimmed by 5 bases and J by 0 bases, leaving 14 bases between them. This CDR3 reads CASSHLNGSSYNEQFF. The DNA for the CDR3 is TGTGCCAGCAGCCATCTAAACGGTAGCTCCTACAATGAGCAGTTCTTC. Using reference TRBV11-3 and TRBJ2-1 for the parts outside the CDR3, the full variable domain is EAGVVQSPRYKIIEKKQPVAFWCNPISGHNTLYWYLQNLGQGPELLIRYENEEAVDDSQLPKDRFSAERLKGVDSTLKIQPAELGDSAVYLCASSHLNGSSYNEQFFGPGTRLTVL.

This clonotype has only one observation. The chain uses TRBV5-6 and TRBJ1-2; D gene uncertain. This CDR3 comprises 16 residues. The germline CDR1 and CDR2 sequences are SGHDT and YYEEEE. V shed 4 bases and J shed 2 bases, with 18 bases lying between them. Written as DNA, the CDR3 is TGTGCCAGCAGCACACGTCTGCCACAGCGAAACTATGGCTACACCTTC. Protein: CASSTRLPQRNYGYTF.

This clonotype was seen ten or more times. V gene TRBV12-3 or TRBV12-4 combines with J gene TRBJ1-2, with 9 bases identical to TRBD1. The length of the CDR3 is 14 residues. V shed 5 bases, J shed 3 bases, and the junction held 4 bases outside the gene matches. The chain's CDR3 is CASSATGGDYGYTF. The CDR3 coding sequence is TGTGCCAGCAGTGCCACAGGGGGCGACTATGGCTACACCTTC.

This clonotype appeared many times. This chain links TRBV20-1 with TRBJ1-1; unclear D gene. The CDR3 runs to 13 residues. Trimming cost V 1 base and J 4 bases, with 10 bases left between them. CDR1 and CDR2 from the germline V gene are DFQATT and SNEGSKA (reference sequence). The CDR3 is CSARGPGPTEAFF. The DNA of the CDR3 is TGCAGTGCTAGAGGCCCCGGACCCACTGAAGCTTTCTTT.

The chain links TRBV4-2 to TRBJ2-3; D ambiguous. Between the trimmed V and J ends, which lost 2 bases and 6 bases, there was a span of 24 bases. Germline V gene lookup returns CDR1 LGHNA and CDR2 YNFKEQ. CDR3 length: 18 residues. The CDR3 sequence is CASSQQVRGVQTADTQYF. CDR3 nucleotide sequence: TGTGCCAGCAGCCAACAGGTCCGTGGGGTCCAAACTGCGGATACGCAGTATTTT.

In this sample, this clonotype turned up many times. The V call is TRBV20-1, the J call TRBJ2-6, with D hard to call. Deletions cut 6 bases from V and 0 bases from J, with 12 bases between. Looked up from germline, CDR1 is DFQATT and CDR2 is SNEGSKA (reference sequence). The CDR3 length is 15 residues. In DNA, the CDR3 is TGCAGTGCCCGTCCTCGCCTCTCTGGGGCCAACGTCCTGACTTTC. Amino acids: CSARPRLSGANVLTF.

At least ten counts were recorded for this clonotype. The chain joins TRBV11-2 to TRBJ2-5; 12 bases are shared with TRBD2. J was trimmed by 5 bases and V by 4 bases; bases with no gene match: 17. The CDR3 sequence is 19 residues long. CDR1 is SGHAT, CDR2 FQNNGV, per germline. CDR3 nucleotide sequence: TGTGCCAGCAGCTCCTCAGCGGGACTAGCGGGTCAGCGGGAGGAGACCCAGTACTTC. Translated: CASSSSAGLAGQREETQYF. The whole variable domain, filled in from reference TRBV11-2 and TRBJ2-5, reads EAGVAQSPRYKIIEKRQSVAFWCNPISGHATLYWYQQILGQGPKLLIQFQNNGVVDDSQLPKDRFSAERLKGVDSTLKIQPAKLEDSAVYLCASSSSAGLAGQREETQYFGPGTRLLVL.

This clonotype occurred many times. The chain carries TRBV7-9 and TRBJ1-1; D uncertain. V was clipped by 4 bases and J by 2 bases, with 5 bases between them. Germline V lookup: CDR1 SEHNR, CDR2 FQNEAQ (reference sequence). This CDR3 is 12 amino acids long. In DNA, the CDR3 is TGTGCCAGCAGCTCCATAAACACTGAAGCTTTCTTT. It yields the protein CASSSINTEAFF.

The chain is built from TRBV7-2 and TRBJ2-3; 10 bases line up with TRBD2. The CDR3 has 17 amino acids. Germline V gene lookup returns CDR1 SGHTA and CDR2 FQGNSA. After removal of 3 bases from V and 1 base from J, the junction contained 7 bases not matched to a gene. CDR3 sequence reads: CASSFARAGGGTDTQYF. The CDR3 coding sequence is TGTGCCAGCAGCTTTGCCCGAGCGGGAGGGGGCACAGATACGCAGTATTTT.

Remarks on this clonotype: A much larger clone is a single base away; this may be a read error. The chain links TRBV2 to TRBJ2-6, with D unresolved. The V gene lost 4 bases and the J gene lost 0 bases, with 7 bases spanning the gap. The CDR3 is 15 residues long. Germline-derived CDR1 and CDR2 are SNHLY and FYNNEI. CDR3 in DNA: TGTGCCAGCAGTGGCGTGGTCTCTGGGGCCAACGTCCTGACTTTC. As protein: CASSGVVSGANVLTF.

This chain uses TRBV4-3 with TRBJ2-7; TRBD2 matches at 9 bases. In germline, CDR1 is LGHNA, CDR2 YSLEER. Unmatched junction bases numbered 10, after V lost 0 bases and J lost 7 bases. CDR3 length: 16 amino acids. The CDR3 protein is CASSQDRGGGAWEQYF. CDR3 sequence (DNA): TGCGCCAGCAGCCAAGATAGAGGCGGGGGGGCTTGGGAGCAGTACTTC.

The table lists this clonotype with many counts. The gene calls are TRBV9 and TRBJ2-2; D is tentatively TRBD1 or TRBD2 (5 bases each). Between the trimmed V and J ends, which lost 4 bases and 7 bases, there was a span of 17 bases. Germline values: CDR1 SGDLS, CDR2 YYNGEE. The CDR3 contains 15 residues. The chain's CDR3 is CASSPRGEFDGELFF. The CDR3, as DNA: TGTGCCAGCAGCCCAAGAGGGGAATTCGACGGGGAGCTGTTTTTT.

This clonotype appeared many times. The rearrangement joins TRBV5-1 to TRBJ1-6; TRBD1 agrees at 7 bases. The V segment lost 3 bases and the J segment 2 bases; nucleotides outside the gene matches: 5. CDR3 length equals 16 residues. CDR1 and CDR2 from the germline V gene are SGHRS and YFSETQ. CDR3 DNA sequence: TGCGCCAGCAGCTCCGGACAGGTCGCCTATAATTCACCCCTCCACTTT. Encoded protein: CASSSGQVAYNSPLHF.

This clonotype was recorded many times. The rearrangement uses TRBV15 and TRBJ2-3; 13 positions agree with TRBD2. V dropped 4 bases and J dropped 4; count of bases not matched to a gene: 5. The CDR3 is 16 amino acids. Looked up from germline, CDR1 is LNHNV and CDR2 is YYDKDF (reference sequence). The CDR3, as DNA: TGTGCCACCAGCACCACCGGGACTAGCGGGGCAGATACGCAGTATTTT. It is translated as CATSTTGTSGADTQYF.

This clonotype has at least ten counts. This chain connects TRBV3-1 to TRBJ2-5; the match to TRBD2 covers 7 bases. The germline gives CDR1 LGHDT, CDR2 YNNKEL (reference sequence). This CDR3 is 16 amino acids long. J lost 7 bases, V lost 1 base, and 12 bases had no gene match. The CDR3 loop is CASSQGASGRTGTQYF. The CDR3, as DNA: TGTGCCAGCAGCCAAGGGGCTAGCGGAAGAACGGGGACCCAGTACTTC.